The rows below give T cell receptor beta chains drawn from one sample of a study of early T cells in non-severe SARS-CoV-2 infection. TCRdb processed the 5' RACE reads anew with MiXCR; each CDR3 protein has one entry. Among tens of thousands of distinct CDR3 sequences listed, around 12% were seen once. The sequencing input was whole blood. The receptors derive from an adult who was a healthcare worker with PCR-confirmed SARS-CoV-2 infection or an uninfected control (not recorded which). CDR3s include the opening cysteine and the closing phenylalanine or tryptophan. Fields, in order: CDR3 length, J gene, D gene, V gene, CDR3 protein. The D gene is left open where the match is weak.

>10|TRBJ2-1|-|TRBV29-1
CSVANNEQFF
>11|TRBJ2-1|-|TRBV20-1
CSARDYPEQFF
>14|TRBJ2-3|-|TRBV7-7
CASSPHRGTDTQYF
>15|TRBJ1-3|TRBD1|TRBV18
CASSPARDSRNTIYF
>14|TRBJ2-3|TRBD1|TRBV5-4
CASSLQGAVDTQYF
>14|TRBJ2-2|-|TRBV5-1
CASSRGAETGELLF
>16|TRBJ2-7|TRBD2|TRBV20-1
CSARPGTSGSIYEQYF
>13|TRBJ2-7|-|TRBV10-3
CAISNTGSSEQYF
>15|TRBJ2-1|-|TRBV20-1
CSARDIRDALGEQFF
>12|TRBJ2-7|-|TRBV3-1
CASSQGAYEQYF
>14|TRBJ2-3|TRBD2|TRBV6-6
CASKSGSVTDTQYF
>16|TRBJ1-1|-|TRBV3-1
CASSPQEAGGRTEAFF
>13|TRBJ2-3|-|TRBV29-1
CSVGGGGTDTQYF
>11|TRBJ1-2|-|TRBV10-2
CASTDSYGYTF
>15|TRBJ2-7|-|TRBV14
CASSQDQTRSYEQYF
>14|TRBJ1-3|-|TRBV11-2
CASSRGQKGNTIYF
>17|TRBJ2-3|TRBD2|TRBV5-1
CASSLAKLAGGGDTQYF
>12|TRBJ1-1|-|TRBV12-5
CASDKDGGYAFF
>14|TRBJ2-1|TRBD1|TRBV29-1
CSIHRDSRNNEQFF
>13|TRBJ2-1|-|TRBV6-4
CASSDSWGDEQFF
>18|TRBJ2-7|-|TRBV7-9
CASSPRSAPPKVTYEQYF
>13|TRBJ2-7|-|TRBV7-8
CASSLVDIYEQYF
>14|TRBJ2-5|TRBD1|TRBV9
CASSPQGDLETQYF
>13|TRBJ2-2|-|TRBV4-1
CASSQHITGELFF
>14|TRBJ2-5|-|TRBV7-2
CASSLVNGEETQYF
>17|TRBJ2-2|TRBD1|TRBV7-3
CASSPIPGTVGTGELFF
>11|TRBJ2-7|-|TRBV20-1
CSAASDYEQYF
>15|TRBJ2-3|-|TRBV7-9
CASSHGRWGTDTQYF
>13|TRBJ1-1|TRBD1|TRBV6-5
CASSRQGGTEAFF
>12|TRBJ1-5|-|TRBV29-1
CSVRDSNQPQHF
>10|TRBJ2-1|-|TRBV21-1
CASRGWEQFF
>13|TRBJ2-7|-|TRBV28
CASSSGSPTQQYF
>17|TRBJ2-1|-|TRBV4-3
CASSQERGRARYNEQFF
>13|TRBJ2-1|-|TRBV19
CASSKDSYNEQFF
>12|TRBJ1-6|-|TRBV3-1
CASSQDTRSLHF
>14|TRBJ1-1|-|TRBV5-1
CASSQEQGRTEAFF
>16|TRBJ1-6|-|TRBV4-3
CASSQETGTANSPLHF
>12|-|-|TRBV7-2
CASSPRLDTQHF
>13|TRBJ1-1|-|TRBV7-9
CASSQQENTEAFF
>13|TRBJ2-1|TRBD2|TRBV9
CASSSGLYNEQFF
>13|TRBJ2-1|-|TRBV7-3
CASSPGEENEQFF
>20|TRBJ2-5|TRBD2|TRBV7-3
CASSLRGRPGLAGGPETQYF
>13|TRBJ1-1|TRBD1|TRBV7-2
CASSFPDRGEAFF
>14|TRBJ2-5|-|TRBV9
CASSVTPGTETQYF
>14|TRBJ2-3|-|TRBV5-1
CASSLEPSTDTQYF
>13|TRBJ2-5|-|TRBV7-9
CASTGGTEETQYF
>16|TRBJ2-3|-|TRBV7-9
CASSLELGILTDTQYF
>15|TRBJ1-1|TRBD1|TRBV10-3
CAISEKTGMDTEAFF
>14|TRBJ2-2|TRBD1|TRBV9
CASSKGQVNGELFF
>13|TRBJ2-2|-|TRBV4-1
CASSKGDTGELFF
>14|TRBJ1-1|-|TRBV28
CASTFSRGNTEAFF
>16|TRBJ2-3|-|TRBV7-9
CASSQAPDTITDTQYF
>14|TRBJ2-7|-|TRBV9
CASSVAAQGYEQYF